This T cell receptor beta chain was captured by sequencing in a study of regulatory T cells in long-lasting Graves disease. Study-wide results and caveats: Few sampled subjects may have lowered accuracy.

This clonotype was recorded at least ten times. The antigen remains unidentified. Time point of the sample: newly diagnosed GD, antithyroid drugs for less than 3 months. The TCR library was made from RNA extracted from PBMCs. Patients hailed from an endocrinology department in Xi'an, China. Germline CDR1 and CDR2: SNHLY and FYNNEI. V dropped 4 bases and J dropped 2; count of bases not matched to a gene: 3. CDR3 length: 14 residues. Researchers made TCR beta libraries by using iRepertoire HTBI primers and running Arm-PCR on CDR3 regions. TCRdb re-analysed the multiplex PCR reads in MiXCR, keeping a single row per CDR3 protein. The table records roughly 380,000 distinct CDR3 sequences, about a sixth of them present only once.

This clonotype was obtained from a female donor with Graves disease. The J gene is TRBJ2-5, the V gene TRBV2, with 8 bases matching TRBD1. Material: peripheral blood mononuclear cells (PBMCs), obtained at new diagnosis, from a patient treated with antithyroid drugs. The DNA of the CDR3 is TGTGCCAGCAGTGCGGGACAGGTTCAAGAGACCCAGTACTTC. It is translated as CASSAGQVQETQYF. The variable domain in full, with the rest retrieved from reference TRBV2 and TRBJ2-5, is EPEVTQTPSHQVTQMGQEVILRCVPISNHLYFYWYRQILGQKVEFLVSFYNNEISEKSEIFDDQFSVERPDGSNFTLKIRSTKLEDSAMYFCASSAGQVQETQYFGPGTRLLVL.